Listed below are T cell receptor beta chains from one sample, sequenced in a study of tumor-infiltrating lymphocytes in primary liver carcinoma. TCRdb itself ran the multiplex PCR reads through MiXCR, one entry per CDR3 protein. The data contain under 200,000 distinct CDR3 sequences, almost 65% of them singletons. The sample consisted of peripheral blood. The receptors were gathered from a woman between 55 and 75 years old with primary liver carcinoma and hepatitis B virus infection. The CDR3 runs from the conserved cysteine through the conserved F or W. A D gene is named only where the DNA matches it firmly. Clone size is shown for a subset of rows, as once, few, many or a class of expanded clone.

d_call	v_call	j_call	clone_size	cdr3_nt	cdr3_aa
TRBD1	TRBV28	TRBJ1-1	.	TGTGCCAGCAGCCCGTGGGGCGGTAGGGGGCAAGACACTGAAGCTTCCTTT	CASSPWGGRGQDTEASF
TRBD1	TRBV2	TRBJ2-7	.	TGTGCCAGCGGAAGGGACAGGGTCTACGAGCAGTACTTC	CASGRDRVYEQYF
.	TRBV5-1	TRBJ1-2	.	TGCGCCAGCAGCTTGGGTAGCTTGAGGTATGGCTACACCTTC	CASSLGSLRYGYTF
TRBD1	TRBV29-1	TRBJ2-5	once	TGCAGCGTCATGAGACAGGGGGCTACAGAGACCCGGTACTTT	CSVMRQGATETRYF
TRBD2	TRBV11-2	TRBJ2-3	.	TGTGCCATCAACCAGAGACTAGCGGGAGTGCCAGATACGCAGTATTTT	CAINQRLAGVPDTQYF
.	TRBV29-1	TRBJ1-2	.	TGCAGCGTTGATAAGTACTCTGGCTACACCTTC	CSVDKYSGYTF
.	TRBV6-5	TRBJ1-5	few	TGTGCCAGCAGCGTCGATTCAGGCGGATACCAGCCCCAGCATTTT	CASSVDSGGYQPQHF
TRBD1	TRBV24-1	TRBJ2-1	.	TGTGCCACCAGTGATTTGGCCGGGACAGGGAACAATGAGCAGTTCTTC	CATSDLAGTGNNEQFF
.	TRBV30	TRBJ2-2	few	TGTGCCTGGAGAAGAGAGAACACCGGGGAGCTGTTTTTT	CAWRRENTGELFF
.	TRBV5-6	TRBJ1-5	many	TGTGCCAGCAGCTTGGGGTCGGCTAATCAGCCCCAGCATTTT	CASSLGSANQPQHF
TRBD1	TRBV29-1	TRBJ2-1	.	TGCAGCGCCCTGGGACAGGGGGCCGGAATTACAAAAGGGCAGTTCTTC	CSALGQGAGITKGQFF
.	TRBV28	TRBJ2-1	few	TGTGCCAGCTCCCGTGAGTCCGCCTACAATGAGCAGTTCTTC	CASSRESAYNEQFF
.	TRBV29-1	TRBJ2-7	few	TGCAGCGTGACAGAAGAAACCATCTACGATGAGCAGTACTTC	CSVTEETIYDEQYF
.	TRBV29-1	TRBJ2-3	many	TGCAGCGTTGAAATCCAGTACACAGATACGCAGTATTTT	CSVEIQYTDTQYF
.	TRBV29-1	TRBJ2-7	.	TGCAGCGTTGGGTCCAGGGTCTACGTGCAGTACTTC	CSVGSRVYVQYF
TRBD2	TRBV11-2	TRBJ2-1	.	TGTGCCATCAGCCGAGAAGCGGGAGTCTACTACAATGAGCAGATCTTC	CAISREAGVYYNEQIF
.	TRBV11-2	TRBJ1-5	few	TGTGCCAGCAGCCAAACTAATCAGCCCCAGCATTTT	CASSQTNQPQHF
.	TRBV6-6	TRBJ2-5	.	TGTGCCAGCAGTCCCGGCGGGCGACAAGAGACCCAGTACTTC	CASSPGGRQETQYF
.	TRBV6-2/TRBV6-3	TRBJ2-3	.	TGTGCCAGCAGCTTCCTAGGACGGCTTGGGGGAGATACGCAGTATTTT	CASSFLGRLGGDTQYF
.	TRBV11-2	TRBJ2-4	many	TGTGCCAGCAGCTTGGCGGGACCGAAAAACATTCAGTACTTC	CASSLAGPKNIQYF
.	TRBV6-2/TRBV6-3	TRBJ2-2	many	TGTGCCAGCAGTTACGGCGGACAGACCGGGGAGCTGTTTTTT	CASSYGGQTGELFF
TRBD2	TRBV12-5	TRBJ2-1	many	TGTGCTAGTGGCCTGGGGCGGGGGTACAATGAGCAGTTCTTC	CASGLGRGYNEQFF
.	TRBV30	TRBJ1-5	.	TGTGCCTGGACAGCTGATAGCAATCAGCCCCAGCATTTT	CAWTADSNQPQHF
.	TRBV6-1	TRBJ2-3	many	TGTGCCAGCAGAGTTATATTTAGCGGAATCACAGATACGCAGTATTTT	CASRVIFSGITDTQYF
TRBD1	TRBV11-2	TRBJ1-2	many	TGTGCCAGCAGCTCTCTCCGGGACAGGGATGACTATGGCTACACCTTC	CASSSLRDRDDYGYTF
.	TRBV28	TRBJ2-3	.	TGTGCCAGCAGGCCGGGACAAAACGCAGATACGCAGTATTTT	CASRPGQNADTQYF
TRBD2	TRBV11-2	TRBJ2-5	few	TGTGCCAGCAGCTTAGGGGCTAGCGGACAAGAGACCCAGTACTTC	CASSLGASGQETQYF
.	TRBV9	TRBJ2-3	.	TGTGCCAGCAGCGTAGCCCCTTACGGGACTGCCGGAGGTGATACGCAGTATTTT	CASSVAPYGTAGGDTQYF
.	TRBV6-5	TRBJ1-1	.	TGTGCCAGCAGTTACCGTCTGGACGCCCAGGGAATTAACACTGAAGCTTTCTTT	CASSYRLDAQGINTEAFF
TRBD2	TRBV28	TRBJ2-3	.	TGTGCCAGCAGTTTACTCACTAGCGGGTTTAGCACAGATACGCAGTATTTT	CASSLLTSGFSTDTQYF
.	TRBV7-9	TRBJ2-3	.	TGTGCCAGCAGCTTAGCGGGGGCGCCTCAGAATACGCAGTATTTT	CASSLAGAPQNTQYF
.	TRBV28	TRBJ2-5	few	TGTGCCAGCAGTTTAAGGGACTTGAAGGGGGAGACCCAGTACTTC	CASSLRDLKGETQYF
TRBD2	TRBV13	TRBJ2-1	few	TGTGCCAGCACCCAGGGACTAGCGGGAGCCCTCTCCTACAATGAGCAGTTCTTC	CASTQGLAGALSYNEQFF